This T cell receptor (beta chain) was recovered during a study of Graves' ophthalmopathy and Graves' hyperthyroidism. General study points: Sensitivity of around 86% and specificity of almost 83% were achieved when a 13-signature model separated ophthalmopathy from stable hyperthyroidism. Appearing in blood as well were most expanded thyroid clonotypes above 0.001 frequency.

RNA transcripts were the source from which TCR beta CDR3 regions were amplified. RT-PCR with HTBI primers came first, then second-round multiplex PCR. In TCRdb, the multiplex PCR reads were re-called with MiXCR into one record per CDR3 protein. The table has around 660,000 distinct CDR3 sequences, under 50% seen once. Moderate-to-severe activity, CAS ≥3, NOSPECS ≥4 and duration under 3 months were recorded for donors with ophthalmopathy. Clinical symptoms, serum thyroxine, TRAb, thyroid ultrasound and orbital computed tomography formed the basis of diagnosis. On this clonotype: Its specificity is unknown.

The length of the CDR3 is 17 residues. Germline lookup yields CDR1 SGHNT and CDR2 YENEEA. V lost 5 bases to trimming and J lost 0 bases; unmatched junction nucleotides: 5. This rearrangement joins TRBV11-3 to TRBJ2-2; TRBD2 matches at 11 bases. Sequenced sample: peripheral blood. The TCR was taken from an adult man with Graves' ophthalmopathy. This CDR3 reads CASSPGGLAANTGELFF. In nucleotides, the CDR3 is TGTGCCAGCAGCCCCGGGGGACTAGCGGCGAACACCGGGGAGCTGTTTTTT.